Following are 7 T cell receptor beta chains from one sample sequenced in a study of blood T cell repertoires in COVID-19. Libraries were prepared by immunoSEQ multiplex PCR; TCRdb keeps only in-frame clonotypes and omits some of them. The repertoire holds roughly 120,000 clones, with less than 85% as singletons. The sequencing sample was made of peripheral blood. These receptors originate from a human donor with acute or convalescent COVID-19. The donor label of this sample is uncertain.

This clone was detected a few times. This chain links TRBV7-9 with TRBJ1-1; 7 nucleotides agree with TRBD1. The CDR3 loop spans 15 amino acids. Looked up from germline, CDR1 is SEHNR and CDR2 is FQNEAQ (reference sequence). V shed 6 bases, J shed 7 bases, and the junction held 14 bases outside the gene matches. This CDR3 reads CASSSKNRGDSEAFF. For the CDR3, the DNA is TGTGCCAGCAGTTCAAAAAACAGGGGTGATAGTGAAGCTTTCTTT.

The chain links TRBV6-4 to TRBJ2-3; D may be TRBD1 (6 bases). Germline V gene data show CDR1 as MRHNA and CDR2 as SNTAGT. This CDR3 comprises 13 residues. Trimming removed 3 bases at V and 4 bases at J, with 8 bases between. The chain's CDR3 is CASSEQGSDTQYF. In nucleotides, the CDR3 is TGTGCCAGCAGTGAACAGGGATCAGATACGCAGTATTTT.

V gene TRBV6-1 combines with J gene TRBJ2-2; possible D gene TRBD1, 5 bases. The V gene lost 1 base and the J gene lost 9 bases, with 15 bases spanning the gap. The CDR3 is made up of 15 amino acids. Germline lookup yields CDR1 MNHNS and CDR2 SASEGT. In DNA form, the CDR3 reads TGTGCCAGCAGTGAAGTTCGCAGGGTCTCAAGGGAGCTGTTTTTT. Translated: CASSEVRRVSRELFF.

The chain is built from TRBV18 and TRBJ1-6; the match to TRBD1 covers 10 bases. Per germline, CDR1 KGHSH and CDR2 LQKENI. The CDR3 length is 16 residues. After removal of 6 bases from V and 5 bases from J, the junction contained 7 bases not matched to a gene. CDR3 protein: CASSHDRGLNNSPLHF. CDR3 coding DNA: TGTGCCAGCTCCCACGACAGGGGGCTGAATAATTCACCCCTCCACTTT.

The chain carries TRBV5-1 and TRBJ1-1; D is uncertain. The V end lost 3 bases, the J end lost 0 bases, and 6 bases lay between the germline ends. The CDR3 has 13 amino acids. CDR1 and CDR2 from the germline V gene are SGHRS and YFSETQ. The CDR3 here is CASSWEMNTEAFF. CDR3 nucleotide sequence: TGCGCCAGCAGCTGGGAGATGAACACTGAAGCTTTCTTT. Supplemented by reference TRBV5-1 and TRBJ1-1, the full variable domain reads KAGVTQTPRYLIKTRGQQVTLSCSPISGHRSVSWYQQTPGQGLQFLFEYFSETQRNKGNFPGRFSGRQFSNSRSEMNVSTLELGDSALYLCASSWEMNTEAFFGQGTRLTVV.

This chain connects TRBV12-3 or TRBV12-4 to TRBJ1-5, with D maybe TRBD1 (6 bases). This CDR3 region has 13 residues. Between the trimmed V and J ends, which lost 6 bases and 5 bases, there was a span of 11 bases. CDR3 loop: CASSQQGYQPQHF. CDR3 DNA sequence: TGTGCCAGCAGCCAACAGGGTTATCAGCCCCAGCATTTT.

This clone was observed a single time. This chain uses TRBV28 with TRBJ2-7; TRBD2 agrees at 8 bases. Germline V gene sequence: CDR1 MDHEN, CDR2 SYDVKM. This CDR3 is 14 amino acids long. With V trimmed by 5 bases and J by 3 bases, 6 bases remained unmatched. As DNA, the CDR3 is TGTGCCAGCAGTAGCGGGGGTACTCTCTACGAGCAGTACGTC. It codes for CASSSGGTLYEQYV.